This T cell receptor (beta chain) was recorded in a study of cytomegalovirus exposure and HLA in healthy donors. Study-wide background: Per a later analysis, the roughly 680 first-cohort and 100 to 150 validation repertoires shared one platform. Study-wide results and caveats: Specificity of three CMV-associated chains for CMV antigens was verified in vitro. The study designated around 150 TCR beta chains cytomegalovirus-associated. Cytomegalovirus status, reportedly, was diagnosed with high specificity and sensitivity by the classifier.

Notes on this clone: Antigen specificity is unknown.

The repertoire was sequenced with immunoSEQ multiplex PCR; TCRdb's copy has only in-frame clones and lacks some. The sample carries some 350,000 clones, roughly 90% recorded once. The CDR3 runs to 15 residues. Germline loops: CDR1 MNHEY, CDR2 SVGAGI. With 6 bases removed from V and 4 bases from J, the gap between germline ends came to 18 bases. The rearrangement joins TRBV6-5 to TRBJ1-2; no reliable D call. Specimen: PBMCs. The clonotype originates from a woman in her twenties or thirties in good health and CMV-seropositive. The CDR3 bases are TGTGCCAGCAGCCAATGGGCCCAAAGAGGCTATGGCTACACCTTC. It translates to CASSQWAQRGYGYTF.